Listed here is a single TCR beta chain. Its antigen is still unknown. This CDR3 is 14 amino acids long. The V end lost 4 bases, the J end lost 4 bases, and 11 bases lay between the germline ends. From germline, CDR1 is MDHEN and CDR2 SYDVKM. The sample originates from a study of PD-1 blockade in classical Hodgkin lymphoma. The assay was immunoSEQ multiplex PCR, and TCRdb's table has in-frame clones only and misses some. The sample holds approximately 90,000 clones, 92% seen once. Findings and limits, study-wide: Patients newly diagnosed and complete responders had comparable baseline diversity.

After autologous stem cell transplantation all patients relapsed, and prior brentuximab vedotin exposure differed between cohorts. Patients had relapsed/refractory classical Hodgkin lymphoma with complete response, partial response or progressive disease as best response. This material consisted of peripheral blood mononuclear cells (PBMCs), taken before the second cycle of nivolumab. This chain uses TRBV28 with TRBJ1-5; tentatively, D is TRBD1 (6 bases). The source is a human donor with classical Hodgkin lymphoma. This CDR3 is CASSSDRDNQPQHF. Here the CDR3 DNA reads TGTGCCAGCAGTTCGGACAGAGATAATCAGCCCCAGCATTTT. The variable domain in full, completed from reference TRBV28 and TRBJ1-5, reads DVKVTQSSRYLVKRTGEKVFLECVQDMDHENMFWYRQDPGLGLRLIYFSYDVKMKEKGDIPEGYSVSREKKERFSLILESASTNQTSMYLCASSSDRDNQPQHFGDGTRLSIL.